Reported below is one T cell receptor (beta chain). The sample comes from a study of blood T cell repertoires in COVID-19. At the level of the study: Sites across the United States, Italy and Spain contributed samples from acute and convalescent COVID-19. Sources were T cells, B-cell-depleted T cells, or PBMCs; the material itself was cDNA or gDNA.

How the authors handled the data: Estimation of nucleated cell counts relied on the amplification of reference gene primers. Data came from immunoSEQ multiplex PCR; TCRdb stores just in-frame clones and leaves some out. Clone size and the V and J calls come from that table; the DNA yielded D and trimming. The top ten clones hold around a third of a sample with about 80,000 clones, roughly 80% of them seen once. The CDR3 runs to 13 residues. The V gene lost 5 bases and the J gene lost 9 bases, with 12 bases spanning the gap. CDR1 KGHDR and CDR2 SFDVKD come from the germline V gene. This TCR came from a woman in her seventies with acute or convalescent COVID-19. The sequencing sample was made of peripheral blood. The chain joins TRBV24-1 to TRBJ2-2; tentative D call: TRBD2 (6 bases). For the CDR3, the DNA is TGTGCCACCAGTGGCGGAGGGCCTAGGGAGCTGTTTTTT. Protein product: CATSGGGPRELFF.